This record looks at one TCR beta chain sequence and its context. As yet, its antigen is unknown. The data are from a study of cytomegalovirus exposure and HLA in healthy donors. Study-wide points: Later on, an analysis tied approximately 15,000 TCR beta sequences to HLA alleles at 0.05 false discovery rate.

V was cut by 6 bases and J by 3 bases, with 11 bases left in between. The CDR3 length is 13 residues. Germline loops: CDR1 SEHNR, CDR2 FQNEAQ (reference sequence). Primers for the PCR totalled 60 Vbeta and 13 Jbeta. Sequencing was performed with immunoSEQ multiplex PCR; in TCRdb, only in-frame clones are kept and a portion is missing. The data show 150,000 or so clones, more than 80% seen once. This TCR was sampled from a woman aged 18-35 years in good health and CMV-seronegative. The sequenced sample was PBMCs. The chain uses TRBV7-9 and TRBJ1-2, with D possibly TRBD1 on 6 matching bases. The DNA of the CDR3 is TGTGCCAGCAGTCCCAGGACAGACTATGGCTACACCTTC. This encodes CASSPRTDYGYTF.